The 30 T cell receptor beta chains presented below share a single source sample, sequenced in a study of beta chain features in type 1 diabetes. Reverse transcription of all isolated RNA meant that expressed TCRB transcripts were sequenced. Only in-frame clones appear in the TCRdb table, and some are missing; sequencing was by immunoSEQ multiplex PCR. The data hold 240,000 or so clones, with 25% to 30% observed a single time. The sequencing sample was made of central memory CD4+ T cells from blood. These TCRs come from a man aged 30-40 years in good health.

This clone was counted at least ten times. The J gene is TRBJ2-3, the V gene TRBV4-3, with 7 bases that match TRBD2. Germline V lookup: CDR1 LGHNA, CDR2 YSLEER. CDR3 length equals 14 residues. Losses at the gene ends were 4 bases for V and 4 bases for J; bases not matched to a gene: 5. The CDR3 DNA sequence: TGCGCCAGCAGCCCGGCGGGAGTTGCAGATACGCAGTATTTT. This encodes CASSPAGVADTQYF.

This clone was found many times. V gene TRBV5-4 combines with J gene TRBJ1-1, with 7 nucleotides matching TRBD1. CDR1 and CDR2 (germline): SGHNT, YYREEE (reference sequence). V trimming: 1 base; J trimming: 5 bases; junction bases outside the gene matches: 2. The CDR3 runs 13 residues. CDR3 sequence (DNA): TGTGCCAGCAGCTTGCAGGGGGAGACTGAAGCTTTCTTT. It translates to CASSLQGETEAFF. Complete variable domain (other parts from reference TRBV5-4 and TRBJ1-1): ETGVTQSPTHLIKTRGQQVTLRCSSQSGHNTVSWYQQALGQGPQFIFQYYREEENGRGNFPPRFSGLQFPNYSSELNVNALELDDSALYLCASSLQGETEAFFGQGTRLTVV.

This clone was seen a handful of times. The J gene is TRBJ2-3, the V gene TRBV18; 10 bases line up with TRBD1. CDR3 size: 15 residues. The V and J ends lost 3 bases and 4 bases, in that order; junction bases with no gene match: 4. Germline V lookup: CDR1 KGHSH, CDR2 LQKENI. The CDR3 here is CASSPGTGAADTQYF. CDR3 nucleotides: TGTGCCAGCTCACCGGGGACAGGGGCCGCAGATACGCAGTATTTT.

In its sample, this clone was seen a few times. This chain connects TRBV12-5 to TRBJ1-5; 7 positions agree with TRBD1. CDR3 length equals 13 residues. V shed 1 base and J 9 bases; nucleotides not matched to a gene: 3. Germline V CDR1 and CDR2: LGHNT, FRNRAP. In DNA, the CDR3 is TGTGCTAGTGGTTTGGGACAGGGCGCGCCCCAGCATTTT. It translates to CASGLGQGAPQHF.

The chain joins TRBV30 to TRBJ2-2; 7 nucleotides line up with TRBD2. Germline CDR1 and CDR2: GTSNPN and SVGIG (reference sequence). V lost 4 bases to trimming and J lost 5 bases; unmatched junction nucleotides: 16. The CDR3 consists of 17 residues. In DNA, the CDR3 is TGTGCCTGGACCATCTCCCACCAGCGGGAAAGTACCGGGGAGCTGTTTTTT. Amino acids: CAWTISHQRESTGELFF.

J is TRBJ2-2 and V is TRBV27, with 9 nucleotides matching TRBD1. Trimming took 8 bases from V and 7 from J; bases not matched to a gene: 8. The germline V gene encodes CDR1 MNHEY and CDR2 SMNVEV (reference sequence). The length of the CDR3 is 14 residues. The CDR3 coding sequence is TGTGCCAGCGGGCGACAGGGGGGCGGCGGGGAGCTGTTTTTT. Translated: CASGRQGGGGELFF.

This clone has just a few counts. The rearrangement joins TRBV25-1 to TRBJ2-3, with unresolved D. CDR1 is MGHDK, CDR2 SYGVNS, per germline. The V and J ends lost 1 base and 1 base respectively, with 9 bases between them. CDR3 length: 15 amino acids. DNA for the CDR3: TGTGCCAGCAGTGAATGGGCTGGGGGCACAGATACGCAGTATTTT. It encodes CASSEWAGGTDTQYF.

This clone has just a few counts. The chain employs TRBV2 and TRBJ2-2; D unclear. V dropped 3 bases and J dropped 0 bases, with 8 bases sitting between them. Germline CDR1 and CDR2: SNHLY and FYNNEI. This CDR3 contains 15 residues. In DNA, the CDR3 is TGTGCCAGCAGTGAGGTAACTTCGAACACCGGGGAGCTGTTTTTT. The encoded protein is CASSEVTSNTGELFF.

As to this clone: A junction boundary mismatches the germline segment, possibly from a read error. This chain joins TRBV6-1 and TRBJ2-5; 10 nucleotides align to TRBD2. This CDR3 region has 18 residues. CDR1 and CDR2 (germline): MNHNS, SASEGT. Here the CDR3 DNA reads TGTGCCATCAGTGCAAGCGGGGGGGCCGCAGGGGCTGAAGAGACCCAGTACTTC. Amino acid sequence: CAISASGGAAGAEETQYF.

This clone was seen more than once but under ten times. The rearrangement joins TRBV28 to TRBJ2-7; D could derive from TRBD1 or TRBD2 (5 bases each). CDR1 and CDR2 (germline): MDHEN, SYDVKM. Trimming stripped 4 bases from V and 0 bases from J, with 7 bases between. The CDR3 totals 13 residues. CDR3 sequence: CASSSGASYEQYF. DNA of the CDR3: TGTGCCAGCAGTTCCGGGGCCTCCTACGAGCAGTACTTC.

This sequence joins TRBV11-2 and TRBJ2-2, with TRBD1 matching 7 bases. Germline-derived CDR1 and CDR2 are SGHAT and FQNNGV. This CDR3 contains 14 residues. V was pared by 4 bases and J by 1 base, with 0 bases of the junction left unmatched. CDR3: CASSWTGNTGELFF. The CDR3 DNA reads TGTGCCAGCAGCTGGACAGGGAACACCGGGGAGCTGTTTTTT. Full variable domain (missing parts from reference TRBV11-2 and TRBJ2-2): EAGVAQSPRYKIIEKRQSVAFWCNPISGHATLYWYQQILGQGPKLLIQFQNNGVVDDSQLPKDRFSAERLKGVDSTLKIQPAKLEDSAVYLCASSWTGNTGELFFGEGSRLTVL.

This clone was seen a handful of times. Since a far larger clone is one base different, this is likely a read error. The J gene is TRBJ2-1, the V gene TRBV30, with 8 bases identical to TRBD2. The CDR3 has 16 residues. In germline, CDR1 is GTSNPN, CDR2 SVGIG (reference sequence). After removal of 1 base from V and 8 bases from J, the junction contained 13 bases not matched to a gene. CDR3 amino acids: CAWSGGESGRLYEQFF. CDR3 DNA sequence: TGTGCCTGGAGTGGGGGTGAAAGCGGGAGACTCTATGAGCAGTTCTTC.

This clone was detected a few times. The same CDR3 is also encoded by other DNA sequences in this sample. The gene calls are TRBV7-2 and TRBJ2-1; maybe TRBD1 (5 bases). The V gene's germline CDR1 is SGHTA and CDR2 FQGNSA. The CDR3 runs to 13 residues. V lost 3 bases to trimming and J lost 6 bases, with 9 bases between them. The CDR3 nucleotides are TGTGCCAGCAGCTTGGGCAGGGCCAATGAGCAGTTCTTC. Encoded protein: CASSLGRANEQFF.

The chain carries TRBV14 and TRBJ2-7; D is unclear. This CDR3 spans 15 amino acids. In germline, CDR1 is SGHDN, CDR2 FVKESK. Between the trimmed V and J ends, which lost 4 bases and 1 base, there was a span of 14 bases. The CDR3 here is CASSPTGGWSYEQYF. CDR3 bases: TGTGCCAGCAGCCCGACTGGCGGTTGGTCCTACGAGCAGTACTTC.

The V and J genes are TRBV27 and TRBJ2-3; the D gene is possibly TRBD2 (5 bases). This CDR3 comprises 16 residues. Germline CDR1 MNHEY, CDR2 SMNVEV (reference sequence). The V end was cut by 7 bases, the J end by 4 bases, with 21 bases between. CDR3 loop: CASTNRGGFTADTQYF. The CDR3 DNA reads TGTGCCAGCACCAATCGGGGTGGGTTTACGGCAGATACGCAGTATTTT.

The J gene is TRBJ2-1, the V gene TRBV27, with 9 bases matching TRBD2. The CDR3 is made up of 13 amino acids. Germline V gene lookup returns CDR1 MNHEY and CDR2 SMNVEV (reference sequence). Trimming cost V 5 bases and J 9 bases; bases outside gene matches: 5. The CDR3 DNA sequence: TGTGCCAGCAGTCAAATTAGCGGGAGTGAGCAGTTCTTC. This encodes CASSQISGSEQFF.

The genes are TRBV9 and TRBJ2-2, with D perhaps TRBD2 (6 bases). V was cut by 0 bases and J by 1 base, with 7 bases left in between. This CDR3 comprises 15 residues. Germline V gene sequence: CDR1 SGDLS, CDR2 YYNGEE. CDR3 DNA sequence: TGTGCCAGCAGCGTAGGGGACTTGAACACCGGGGAGCTGTTTTTT. Translation: CASSVGDLNTGELFF.

This chain links TRBV7-8 with TRBJ2-7; tentative D call: TRBD1 (5 bases). The CDR3 length is 15 residues. V dropped 2 bases and J dropped 3 bases, with 14 bases sitting between them. Per the germline V gene, CDR1 is SGHVS and CDR2 is FQNEAQ. The DNA of the CDR3 is TGTGCCAGCAGCTTATCCCGACAGAGGATCTACGAGCAGTACTTC. Amino acids: CASSLSRQRIYEQYF.

Comments on this clone: Compared with germline, one end of the junction differs, possibly owing to a read error. The chain is built from TRBV6-5 and TRBJ2-5; D may be TRBD2 (6 bases). Germline assignment: CDR1 MNHEY and CDR2 SVGAGI. The CDR3 sequence is 14 residues long. This CDR3 reads CASRRGLDRETQYF. The CDR3 DNA is TGTGCTAGCAGGAGGGGTTTAGACCGGGAGACCCAGTACTTC.

The chain joins TRBV6-1 to TRBJ2-4; D uncertain. V was trimmed by 3 bases and J by 1 base, leaving 10 bases between them. This CDR3 comprises 15 residues. CDR1 is MNHNS and CDR2 is SASEGT in the germline V gene. CDR3 region: CASSEKTLAKNIQYF. The DNA of the CDR3 is TGTGCCAGCAGTGAGAAGACACTGGCCAAAAACATTCAGTACTTC.

This clone was observed a handful of times. The chain employs TRBV25-1 and TRBJ2-3; D is possibly TRBD1 (5 bases). This CDR3 spans 16 amino acids. Trimming took 1 base from V and 0 from J, leaving 11 bases between them. Germline CDR1 is MGHDK and CDR2 is SYGVNS. The CDR3 DNA reads as TGTGCCAGCAGTGAATCAGGGCATGTAAGCACAGATACGCAGTATTTT. Protein: CASSESGHVSTDTQYF. Variable domain in full (rest from reference TRBV25-1 and TRBJ2-3): EADIYQTPRYLVIGTGKKITLECSQTMGHDKMYWYQQDPGMELHLIHYSYGVNSTEKGDLSSESTVSRIRTEHFPLTLESARPSHTSQYLCASSESGHVSTDTQYFGPGTRLTVL.

The V gene is TRBV14, the J gene TRBJ2-7, with D maybe TRBD2 (6 bases). The germline V and J ends were trimmed by 1 base and 0 bases, with 7 bases remaining between them. The CDR3 extends over 14 amino acids. Germline assignment: CDR1 SGHDN and CDR2 FVKESK. CDR3 region: CASSQVGGSYEQYF. For the CDR3, the DNA is TGTGCCAGCAGCCAAGTGGGGGGCTCCTACGAGCAGTACTTC.

A few counts support this clone. V usage is TRBV5-4 and J usage is TRBJ2-3; D might be TRBD1 (6 bases). The CDR3 is 18 residues long. Trimming removed 5 bases from V and 0 bases from J, with 22 bases in between. Germline V lookup: CDR1 SGHNT, CDR2 YYREEE (reference sequence). The CDR3 loop reads CASSKGDSPRSSTDTQYF. The CDR3 DNA sequence: TGTGCCAGCAGTAAGGGGGATAGCCCTCGCTCTAGCACAGATACGCAGTATTTT.

This clone was seen a few times. The chain uses TRBV29-1 and TRBJ2-5; 11 bases are shared with TRBD2. J lost 2 bases, V lost 6 bases, and 8 bases had no gene match. This CDR3 is built from 15 residues. Per germline, CDR1 SQVTM and CDR2 ANQGSEA. CDR3 nucleotides: TGCAGCGTCGCAACTAGCGGGGGACATCAAGAGACCCAGTACTTC. This encodes CSVATSGGHQETQYF.

The chain combines TRBV7-2 with TRBJ1-1, with 10 bases fitting TRBD1. This CDR3 region has 13 residues. Per germline, CDR1 SGHTA and CDR2 FQGNSA. Trimming at V came to 5 bases and at J to 8 bases, leaving 5 bases not matched to a gene. The CDR3 sequence is CASSQTGGLEAFF. DNA for the CDR3: TGTGCCAGCAGCCAGACAGGGGGCCTCGAAGCTTTCTTT.

V is TRBV5-4 and J is TRBJ2-1, with TRBD2 matching over 14 bases. The V segment lost 4 bases and the J segment 6 bases; nucleotides outside the gene matches: 3. CDR3 size: 15 residues. The germline V gene encodes CDR1 SGHNT and CDR2 YYREEE (reference sequence). CDR3 in DNA: TGTGCCAGCAGCCAGACTAGCGGGGGGGCCAATGAGCAGTTCTTC. It codes for CASSQTSGGANEQFF.

The CDR3 DNA sequence: TGTGCCAGCCGCGTCGCAGATACGCAGTATTTT. Protein: CASRVADTQYF. The chain is built from TRBV6-5 and TRBJ2-3; D uncertain. In germline, CDR1 is MNHEY, CDR2 SVGAGI. V was pared by 8 bases and J by 4 bases, with 7 bases between. This CDR3 is 11 amino acids long.

This chain links TRBV19 with TRBJ1-2; D remains ambiguous. Trimming removed 10 bases at V and 1 base at J, with 13 bases between. The CDR3 has 13 amino acids. From germline, CDR1 is LNHDA and CDR2 SQIVND (reference sequence). CDR3 sequence (DNA): TGTGCCACCACCCGGGAGGGTAACTATGGCTACACCTTC. Protein product: CATTREGNYGYTF.

The V call is TRBV11-2, the J call TRBJ1-2; weak D call: TRBD1 (6 bases). The CDR3 length is 15 residues. Germline V CDR1 and CDR2: SGHAT, FQNNGV. Trimming pared 5 bases from V and 8 bases from J, leaving 21 bases between. CDR3 DNA: TGTGCCAGCAGCCCGGGCAGGGGTCGTGCGCGGGGCTACACCTTC. Translation gives CASSPGRGRARGYTF.

The chain carries TRBV4-1 and TRBJ2-3; 8 nucleotides match TRBD1. The trim removed 1 base at V and 5 bases at J, leaving 14 bases unmatched. CDR3 length: 18 amino acids. Germline V lookup: CDR1 MGHRA, CDR2 YSYEKL. For the CDR3, the DNA is TGCGCCAGCAGCCAAGGACTGGTGGCGGCAGGGGGCAGAGATACGCAGTATTTT. Protein product: CASSQGLVAAGGRDTQYF.